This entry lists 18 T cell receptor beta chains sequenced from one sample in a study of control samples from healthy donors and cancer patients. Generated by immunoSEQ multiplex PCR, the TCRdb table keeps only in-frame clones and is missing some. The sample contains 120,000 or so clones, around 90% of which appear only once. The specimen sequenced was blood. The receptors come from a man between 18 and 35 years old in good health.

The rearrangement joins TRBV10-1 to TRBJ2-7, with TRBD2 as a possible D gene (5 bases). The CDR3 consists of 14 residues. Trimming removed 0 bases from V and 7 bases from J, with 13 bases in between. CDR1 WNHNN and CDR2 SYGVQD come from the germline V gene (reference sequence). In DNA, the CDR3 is TGCGCCAGCAGTGAGTCGAGCGTAGCGCGGGAGCAGTACTTC. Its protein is CASSESSVAREQYF.

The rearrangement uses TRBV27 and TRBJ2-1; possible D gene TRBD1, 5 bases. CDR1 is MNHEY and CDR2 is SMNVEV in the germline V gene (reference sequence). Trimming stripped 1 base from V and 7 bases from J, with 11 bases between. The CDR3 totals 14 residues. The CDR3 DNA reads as TGTGCCAGCAGTTTATTCAGGGTAGGGAATGAGCAGTTCTTC. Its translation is CASSLFRVGNEQFF.

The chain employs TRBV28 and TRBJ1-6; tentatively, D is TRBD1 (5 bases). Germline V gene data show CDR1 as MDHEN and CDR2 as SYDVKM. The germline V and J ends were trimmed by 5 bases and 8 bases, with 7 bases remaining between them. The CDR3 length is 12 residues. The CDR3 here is CASSPGYSPLHF. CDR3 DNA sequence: TGTGCCAGCAGTCCAGGGTATTCACCCCTCCACTTT.

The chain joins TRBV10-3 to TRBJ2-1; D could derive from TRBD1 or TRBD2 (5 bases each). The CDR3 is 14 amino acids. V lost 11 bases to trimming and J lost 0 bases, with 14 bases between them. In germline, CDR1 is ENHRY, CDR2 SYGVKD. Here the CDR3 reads CASRDASSYNEQFF. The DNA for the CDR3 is TGTGCCTCCCGGGACGCCAGCTCCTACAATGAGCAGTTCTTC.

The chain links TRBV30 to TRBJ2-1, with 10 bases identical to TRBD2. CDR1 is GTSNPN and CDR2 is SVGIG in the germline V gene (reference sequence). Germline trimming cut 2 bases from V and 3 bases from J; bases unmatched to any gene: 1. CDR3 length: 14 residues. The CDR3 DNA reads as TGTGCCTGGAGTTGGACTAGCGGCTACAATGAGCAGTTCTTC. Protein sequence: CAWSWTSGYNEQFF.

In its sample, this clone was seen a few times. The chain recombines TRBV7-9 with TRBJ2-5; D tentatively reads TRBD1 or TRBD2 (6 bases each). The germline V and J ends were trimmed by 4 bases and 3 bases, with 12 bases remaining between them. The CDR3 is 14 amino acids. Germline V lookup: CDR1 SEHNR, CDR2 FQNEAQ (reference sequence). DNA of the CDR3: TGTGCCAGCAGCTCCTGGGGGGCAGAAGAGACCCAGTACTTC. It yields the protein CASSSWGAEETQYF.

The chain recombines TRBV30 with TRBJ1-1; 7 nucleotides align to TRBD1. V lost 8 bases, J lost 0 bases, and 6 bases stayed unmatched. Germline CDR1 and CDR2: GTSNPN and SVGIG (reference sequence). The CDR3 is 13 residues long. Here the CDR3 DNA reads TGTGCCAGACAGGGTGGGGTGAACACTGAAGCTTTCTTT. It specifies CARQGGVNTEAFF.

CDR3: CSVEDGDGPEKLFF. The CDR3 bases are TGCAGCGTTGAAGACGGGGATGGACCTGAAAAACTGTTTTTT. The chain combines TRBV29-1 with TRBJ1-4; D remains ambiguous. The CDR3 totals 14 residues. The germline gives CDR1 SQVTM, CDR2 ANQGSEA. V was clipped by 0 bases and J by 7 bases, with 12 bases between them.

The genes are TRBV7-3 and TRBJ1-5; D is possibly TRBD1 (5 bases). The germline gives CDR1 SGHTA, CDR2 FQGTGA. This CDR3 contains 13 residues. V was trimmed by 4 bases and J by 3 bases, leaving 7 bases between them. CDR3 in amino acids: CASSSTVNQPQHF. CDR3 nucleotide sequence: TGTGCCAGCAGCTCGACAGTCAATCAGCCCCAGCATTTT.

CDR3 sequence (DNA): TGTGCCAGCAGCTTAGCTTCTTCCAGCTCTGGGGCCAACGTCCTGACTTTC. It yields the protein CASSLASSSSGANVLTF. The J gene is TRBJ2-6, the V gene TRBV7-2; D remains unclear. This CDR3 has 17 residues. Trimming took off 0 bases at V and 0 bases at J, with 9 bases between the two ends. Germline V gives CDR1 SGHTA, CDR2 FQGNSA.

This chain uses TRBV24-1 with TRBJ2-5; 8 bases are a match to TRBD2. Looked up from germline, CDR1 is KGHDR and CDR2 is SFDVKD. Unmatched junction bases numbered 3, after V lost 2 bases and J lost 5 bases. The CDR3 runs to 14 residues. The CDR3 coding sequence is TGTGCCACCAGTGATTACGGGGGGGTGGAGACCCAGTACTTC. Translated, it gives CATSDYGGVETQYF.

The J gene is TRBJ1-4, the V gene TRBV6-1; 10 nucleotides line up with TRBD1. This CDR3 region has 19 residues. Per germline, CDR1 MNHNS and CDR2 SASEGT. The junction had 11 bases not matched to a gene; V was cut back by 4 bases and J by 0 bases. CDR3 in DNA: TGTGCCAGCAGTGTACTGGCGGGGGACAGGGGTCCAACTAATGAAAAACTGTTTTTT. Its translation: CASSVLAGDRGPTNEKLFF.

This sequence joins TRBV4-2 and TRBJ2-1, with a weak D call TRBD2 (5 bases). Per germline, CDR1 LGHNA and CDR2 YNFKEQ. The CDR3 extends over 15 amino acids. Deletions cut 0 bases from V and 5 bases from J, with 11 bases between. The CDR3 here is CASSQEDRGNNEQFF. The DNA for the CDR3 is TGTGCCAGCAGCCAAGAAGACCGGGGTAACAATGAGCAGTTCTTC.

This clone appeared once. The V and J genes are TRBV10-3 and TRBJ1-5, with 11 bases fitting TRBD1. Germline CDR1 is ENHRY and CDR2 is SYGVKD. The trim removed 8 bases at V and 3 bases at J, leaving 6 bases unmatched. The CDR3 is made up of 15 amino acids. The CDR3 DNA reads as TGTGCCATCGGGGGACAGGGGGAGATCAATCAGCCCCAGCATTTT. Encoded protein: CAIGGQGEINQPQHF.

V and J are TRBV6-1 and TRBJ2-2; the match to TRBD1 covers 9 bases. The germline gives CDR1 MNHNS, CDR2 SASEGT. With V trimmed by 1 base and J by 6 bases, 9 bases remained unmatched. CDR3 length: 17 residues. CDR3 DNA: TGTGCCAGCAGTGAAGGGGCCGGGACAGGGTCGGCCGGGGAGCTGTTTTTT. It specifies CASSEGAGTGSAGELFF.

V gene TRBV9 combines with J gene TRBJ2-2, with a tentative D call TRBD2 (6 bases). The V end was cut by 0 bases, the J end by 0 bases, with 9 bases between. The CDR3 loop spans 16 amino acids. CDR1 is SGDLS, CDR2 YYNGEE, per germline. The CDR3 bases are TGTGCCAGCAGCGTAGGAATAGCGGCGAACACCGGGGAGCTGTTTTTT. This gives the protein CASSVGIAANTGELFF.

Written as DNA, the CDR3 is TGTGCCACCAGTGACCCAGGGTATGGCTACACCTTC. Translated, it gives CATSDPGYGYTF. This rearrangement joins TRBV24-1 to TRBJ1-2; D perhaps matches TRBD1 (5 bases). The CDR3 totals 12 residues. Between the trimmed V and J ends, which lost 4 bases and 5 bases, there was a span of 7 bases. Germline loops: CDR1 KGHDR, CDR2 SFDVKD.

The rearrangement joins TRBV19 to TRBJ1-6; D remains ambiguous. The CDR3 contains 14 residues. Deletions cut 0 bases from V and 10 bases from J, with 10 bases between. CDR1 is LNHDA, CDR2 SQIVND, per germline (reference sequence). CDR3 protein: CASSIDGRESPLHF. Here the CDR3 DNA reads TGTGCCAGTAGTATAGATGGGAGAGAATCACCCCTCCACTTT.